The clone carrying this TCR beta chain was observed a handful of times. These data originate in a study of shared clonotypes between healthy human individuals. Naive CD8 cells were CD45RO-negative, positively selected for CCR7, excluding terminally differentiated effector memory CD45RA+ cells. Germline V CDR1 and CDR2: LGHNA, YNFKEQ. The CDR3 has 14 residues. TCRdb's copy holds only in-frame clones and misses some; the assay was immunoSEQ multiplex PCR. The table lists approximately 600,000 clones, about 95% of them singletons. The V call is TRBV4-2, the J call TRBJ2-5, with D possibly being TRBD1 (6 bases). With the DNA end fitting TRBJ2-7 better, the J assignment may be wrong. The TCR sequence derives from a woman in her 30s in good health. Material for sequencing was naive CD8+ T cells sorted from blood. The CDR3 DNA reads as TGTGCCAGCAGCCAAGAAGGACAGTCCTACGAGCAGTACTTC. Translating it yields CASSQEGQSYEQYF.